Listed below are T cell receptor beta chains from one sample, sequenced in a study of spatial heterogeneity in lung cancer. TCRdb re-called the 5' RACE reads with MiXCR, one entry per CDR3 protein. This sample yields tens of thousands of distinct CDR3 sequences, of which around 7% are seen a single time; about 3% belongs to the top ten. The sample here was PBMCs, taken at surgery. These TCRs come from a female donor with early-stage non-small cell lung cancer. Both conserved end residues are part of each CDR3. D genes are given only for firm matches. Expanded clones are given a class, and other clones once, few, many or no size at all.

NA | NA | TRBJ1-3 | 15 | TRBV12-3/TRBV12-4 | CASSYTQGGGNTIYF | TGTGCCAGCAGTTACACCCAGGGAGGTGGAAACACCATATATTTT
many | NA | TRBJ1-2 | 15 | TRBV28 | CASSPVGAILYGYTF | TGTGCCAGCAGTCCAGTAGGGGCGATTCTCTATGGCTACACCTTC
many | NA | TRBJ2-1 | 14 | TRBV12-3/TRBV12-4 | CASSFDRSSTSQFF | TGTGCCAGCAGTTTCGACCGGTCCTCCACATCGCAGTTCTTC
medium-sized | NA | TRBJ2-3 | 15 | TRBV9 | CASSVESLPTDTQYF | TGTGCCAGCAGCGTAGAGAGTCTCCCAACAGATACGCAGTATTTT
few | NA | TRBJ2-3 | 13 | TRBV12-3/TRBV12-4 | CASSYWGTDTQYF | TGTGCCAGCAGTTATTGGGGGACAGATACGCAGTATTTT
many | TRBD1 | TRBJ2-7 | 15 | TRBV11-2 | CASSPYPTGTYEQYF | TGTGCCAGCAGCCCCTACCCGACAGGGACCTACGAGCAGTACTTC
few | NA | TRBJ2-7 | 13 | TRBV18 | CASSSTGIEEQYF | TGTGCCAGCTCATCGACAGGCATCGAGGAGCAGTACTTC
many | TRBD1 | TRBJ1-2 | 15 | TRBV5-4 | CASSIPGQVSYGYTF | TGTGCCAGCAGCATCCCGGGACAGGTGTCCTATGGCTACACCTTC
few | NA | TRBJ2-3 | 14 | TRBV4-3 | CASSPRQPTDTQYF | TGCGCCAGCAGCCCCCGACAGCCCACAGATACGCAGTATTTT
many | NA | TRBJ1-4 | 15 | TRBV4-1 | CASSQFRQPNEKLFF | TGCGCCAGCAGCCAATTTAGACAGCCTAATGAAAAACTGTTTTTT
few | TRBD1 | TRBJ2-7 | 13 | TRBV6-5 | CASRGTGSYEQYF | TGTGCCAGCAGGGGGACAGGGTCCTACGAGCAGTACTTC
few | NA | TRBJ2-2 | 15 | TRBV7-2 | CASSWGPPNTGELFF | TGTGCCAGCAGCTGGGGACCACCGAACACCGGGGAGCTGTTTTTT
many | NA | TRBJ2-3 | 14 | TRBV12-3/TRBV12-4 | CASTLRRSTDTQYF | TGTGCCAGCACCCTAAGAAGATCCACAGATACGCAGTATTTT
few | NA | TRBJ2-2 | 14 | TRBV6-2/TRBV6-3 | CASRGFSNTGELFF | TGTGCCAGCAGGGGCTTCTCGAACACCGGGGAGCTGTTTTTT
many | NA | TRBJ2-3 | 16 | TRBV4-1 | CASSQEAVSRSNTQYF | TGCGCCAGCAGCCAAGAGGCCGTCTCAAGATCTAATACGCAGTATTTT
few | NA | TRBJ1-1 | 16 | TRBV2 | CASSEALLGPNTEAFF | TGTGCCAGCAGTGAAGCGCTTCTGGGGCCGAACACTGAAGCTTTCTTT
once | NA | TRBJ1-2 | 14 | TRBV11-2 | CASSPAGRFYGYTF | TGTGCCAGCAGCCCGGCGGGACGGTTCTATGGCTACACCTTC
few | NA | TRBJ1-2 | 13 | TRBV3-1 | CASSPLGNYGYTF | TGTGCCAGCAGTCCCCTCGGGAATTATGGCTACACCTTC
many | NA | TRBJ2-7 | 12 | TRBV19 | CASSGGSYEQYF | TGTGCCAGTAGCGGGGGCTCCTACGAGCAGTACTTC
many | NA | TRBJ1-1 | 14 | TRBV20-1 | CSARDERWGTEAFF | TGCAGTGCTAGAGACGAACGATGGGGCACTGAAGCTTTCTTT
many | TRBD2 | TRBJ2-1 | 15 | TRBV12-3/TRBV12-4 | CASRPSGEGYNEQFF | TGTGCCAGCAGACCTAGCGGGGAAGGGTACAATGAGCAGTTCTTC
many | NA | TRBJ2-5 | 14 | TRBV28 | CASSFLTVRETQYF | TGTGCCAGCAGTTTTTTGACAGTACGAGAGACCCAGTACTTC
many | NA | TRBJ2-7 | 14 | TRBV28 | CASSLKPGGYEQYF | TGTGCCAGCAGTTTGAAGCCCGGAGGTTACGAGCAGTACTTC
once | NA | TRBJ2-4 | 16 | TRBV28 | CASSSHQSGQVNIQYF | TGTGCCAGCAGTTCCCACCAATCGGGACAAGTTAACATTCAGTACTTT
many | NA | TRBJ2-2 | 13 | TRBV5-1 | CASSSESVGELFF | TGCGCCAGCAGCTCCGAGTCCGTTGGGGAGCTGTTTTTT
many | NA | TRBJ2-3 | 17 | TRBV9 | CASSVGATAWGTDTQYF | TGTGCCAGCAGCGTAGGGGCAACGGCATGGGGCACAGATACGCAGTATTTT
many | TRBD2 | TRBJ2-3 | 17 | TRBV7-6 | CASSFGTSPYATDTQYF | TGTGCCAGCAGTTTCGGGACTAGTCCCTATGCCACAGATACGCAGTATTTT
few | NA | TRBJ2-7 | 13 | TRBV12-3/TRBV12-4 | CASSFGTAYEQYF | TGTGCCAGCAGTTTCGGGACCGCCTACGAGCAGTACTTC
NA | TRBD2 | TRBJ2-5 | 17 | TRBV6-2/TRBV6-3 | CASKAFTGLAGEKTQYF | TGTGCCAGCAAGGCGTTTACGGGACTAGCGGGGGAAAAGACCCAGTACTTC
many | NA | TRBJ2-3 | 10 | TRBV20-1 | CSARHHTQYF | TGCAGTGCTCGCCACCATACGCAGTATTTT
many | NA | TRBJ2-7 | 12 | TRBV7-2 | CASSLAGIEQYF | TGTGCCAGCAGCTTAGCGGGGATCGAGCAGTACTTC
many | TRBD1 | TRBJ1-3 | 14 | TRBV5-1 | CASSWTGDGNTIYF | TGCGCCAGCAGCTGGACAGGGGATGGAAACACCATATATTTT
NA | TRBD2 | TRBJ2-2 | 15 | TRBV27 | CASSPVAGGTGELFF | TGTGCCAGCAGTCCCGTAGCGGGGGGCACCGGGGAGCTGTTTTTT
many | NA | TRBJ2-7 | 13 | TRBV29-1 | CSVEAGHSYEQYF | TGCAGCGTTGAAGCAGGTCACTCCTACGAGCAGTACTTC